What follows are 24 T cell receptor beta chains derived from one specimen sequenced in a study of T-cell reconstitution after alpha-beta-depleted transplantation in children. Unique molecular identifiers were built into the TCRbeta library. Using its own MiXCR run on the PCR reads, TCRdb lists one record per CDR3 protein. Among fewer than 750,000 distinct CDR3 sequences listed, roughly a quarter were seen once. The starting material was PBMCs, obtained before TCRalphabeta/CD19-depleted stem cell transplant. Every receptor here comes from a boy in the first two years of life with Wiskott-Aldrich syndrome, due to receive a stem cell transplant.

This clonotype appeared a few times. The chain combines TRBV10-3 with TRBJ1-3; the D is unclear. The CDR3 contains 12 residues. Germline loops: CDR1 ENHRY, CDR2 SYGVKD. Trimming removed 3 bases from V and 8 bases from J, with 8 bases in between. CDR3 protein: CAISEGRYTIYF. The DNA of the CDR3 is TGTGCCATCAGTGAAGGCCGGTACACCATATATTTT.

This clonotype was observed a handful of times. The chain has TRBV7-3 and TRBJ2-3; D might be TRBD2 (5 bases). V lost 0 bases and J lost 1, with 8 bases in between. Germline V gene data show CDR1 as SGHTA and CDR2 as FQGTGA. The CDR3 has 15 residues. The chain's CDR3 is CASSLTGEGTDTQYF. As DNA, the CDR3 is TGTGCCAGCAGCTTAACGGGAGAGGGCACAGATACGCAGTATTTT. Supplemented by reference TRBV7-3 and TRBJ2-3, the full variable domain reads GAGVSQTPSNKVTEKGKYVELRCDPISGHTALYWYRQSLGQGPEFLIYFQGTGAADDSGLPNDRFFAVRPEGSVSTLKIQRTERGDSAVYLCASSLTGEGTDTQYFGPGTRLTVL.

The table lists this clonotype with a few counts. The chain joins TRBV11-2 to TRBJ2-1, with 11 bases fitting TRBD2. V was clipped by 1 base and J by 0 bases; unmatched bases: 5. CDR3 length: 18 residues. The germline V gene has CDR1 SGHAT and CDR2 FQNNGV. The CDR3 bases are TGTGCCAGCAGCTTAGGGACTAGCGGGTTCAGCTCCTACAATGAGCAGTTCTTC. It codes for CASSLGTSGFSSYNEQFF.

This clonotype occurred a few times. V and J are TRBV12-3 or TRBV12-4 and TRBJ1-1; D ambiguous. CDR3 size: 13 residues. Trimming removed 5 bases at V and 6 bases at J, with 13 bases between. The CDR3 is CASSPDMIAEAFF. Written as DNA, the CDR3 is TGTGCCAGCAGTCCTGATATGATCGCTGAAGCTTTCTTT.

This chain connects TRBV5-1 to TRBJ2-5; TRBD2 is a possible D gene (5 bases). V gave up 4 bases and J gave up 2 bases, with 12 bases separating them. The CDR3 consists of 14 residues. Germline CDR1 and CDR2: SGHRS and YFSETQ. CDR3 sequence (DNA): TGCGCCAGCAGCGGGTGGACTCAGCAAGAGACCCAGTACTTC. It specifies CASSGWTQQETQYF.

The CDR3 loop reads CASSYSGTAQGYTF. CDR3 nucleotides: TGTGCCAGCAGTTACTCCGGGACGGCGCAGGGATACACCTTC. The V and J genes are TRBV6-5 and TRBJ1-2; D might be TRBD1 (5 bases). The ends were cut back, 0 bases at V and 11 bases at J, with 16 bases in the middle. Germline V gene data show CDR1 as MNHEY and CDR2 as SVGAGI. The CDR3 length is 14 residues.

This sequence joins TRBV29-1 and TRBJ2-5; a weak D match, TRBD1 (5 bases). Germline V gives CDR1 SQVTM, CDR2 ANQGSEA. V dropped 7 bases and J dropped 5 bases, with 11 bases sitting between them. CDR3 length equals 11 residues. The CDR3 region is CSGGPPETQYF. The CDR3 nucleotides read TGCAGCGGGGGCCCTCCGGAGACCCAGTACTTC. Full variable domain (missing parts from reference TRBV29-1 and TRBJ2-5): SAVISQKPSRDICQRGTSLTIQCQVDSQVTMMFWYRQQPGQSLTLIATANQGSEATYESGFVIDKFPISRPNLTFSTLTVSNMSPEDSSIYLCSGGPPETQYFGPGTRLLVL.

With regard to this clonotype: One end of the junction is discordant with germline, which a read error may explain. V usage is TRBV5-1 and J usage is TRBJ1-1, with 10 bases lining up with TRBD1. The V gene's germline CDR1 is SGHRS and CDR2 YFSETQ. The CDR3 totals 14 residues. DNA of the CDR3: TGCGCCAGCACCCTCGACAGGGGGCTCACTGCAGCTTTCTTT. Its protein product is CASTLDRGLTAAFF.

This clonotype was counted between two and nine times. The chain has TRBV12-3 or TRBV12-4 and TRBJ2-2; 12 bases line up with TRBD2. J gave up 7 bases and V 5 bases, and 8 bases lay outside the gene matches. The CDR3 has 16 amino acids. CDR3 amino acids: CASSPLAGGPGGELFF. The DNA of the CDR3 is TGTGCCAGCAGTCCTCTAGCGGGAGGGCCCGGCGGGGAGCTGTTTTTT.

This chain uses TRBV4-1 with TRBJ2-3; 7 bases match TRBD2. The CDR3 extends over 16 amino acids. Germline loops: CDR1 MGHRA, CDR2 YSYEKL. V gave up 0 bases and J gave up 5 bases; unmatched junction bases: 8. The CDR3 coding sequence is TGCGCCAGCAGCCAAGATGACCGAGCGGGAAGAGATACGCAGTATTTT. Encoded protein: CASSQDDRAGRDTQYF.

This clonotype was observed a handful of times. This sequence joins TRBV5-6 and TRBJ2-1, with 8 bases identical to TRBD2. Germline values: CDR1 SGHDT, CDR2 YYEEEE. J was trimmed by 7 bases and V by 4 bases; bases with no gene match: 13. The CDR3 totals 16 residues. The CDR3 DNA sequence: TGTGCCAGCAGCCCCTTAGCGGGAAGCGCGGGAAATGAGCAGTTCTTC. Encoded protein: CASSPLAGSAGNEQFF.

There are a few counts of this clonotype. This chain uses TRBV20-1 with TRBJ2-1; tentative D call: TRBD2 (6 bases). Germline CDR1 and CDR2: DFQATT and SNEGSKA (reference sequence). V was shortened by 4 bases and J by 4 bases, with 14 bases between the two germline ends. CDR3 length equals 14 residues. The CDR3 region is CSAMDPGVYNEQFF. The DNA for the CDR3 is TGCAGTGCTATGGACCCGGGGGTGTACAATGAGCAGTTCTTC.

The CDR3 region has the DNA TGCGCCAGCAGCCCAGGGGATGTTTGGACTGAAGCTTTCTTT. This codes for CASSPGDVWTEAFF. This rearrangement joins TRBV5-1 to TRBJ1-1, with D possibly matching TRBD1 (6 bases). The germline V gene has CDR1 SGHRS and CDR2 YFSETQ. CDR3 size: 14 residues. V was clipped by 4 bases and J by 5 bases, with 15 bases between them.

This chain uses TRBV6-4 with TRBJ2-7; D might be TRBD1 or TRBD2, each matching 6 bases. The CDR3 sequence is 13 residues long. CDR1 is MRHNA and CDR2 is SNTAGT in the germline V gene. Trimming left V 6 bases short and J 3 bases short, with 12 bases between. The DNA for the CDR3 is TGTGCCAGCAGCCGAGGGGGGTTCTACGAGCAGTACTTC. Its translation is CASSRGGFYEQYF.

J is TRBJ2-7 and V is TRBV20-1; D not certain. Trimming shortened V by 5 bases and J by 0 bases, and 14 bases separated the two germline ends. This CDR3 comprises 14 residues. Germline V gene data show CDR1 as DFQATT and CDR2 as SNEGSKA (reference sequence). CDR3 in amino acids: CSAHSLSGSYEQYF. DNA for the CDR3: TGCAGTGCTCACAGTCTCAGTGGCTCCTACGAGCAGTACTTC.

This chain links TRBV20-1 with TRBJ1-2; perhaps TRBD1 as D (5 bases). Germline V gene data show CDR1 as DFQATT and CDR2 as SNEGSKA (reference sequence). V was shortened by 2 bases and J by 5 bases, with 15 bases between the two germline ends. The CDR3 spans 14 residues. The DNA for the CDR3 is TGCAGTGCTAGAATCCAGGGCGGTATTTATGGCTACACCTTC. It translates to CSARIQGGIYGYTF.

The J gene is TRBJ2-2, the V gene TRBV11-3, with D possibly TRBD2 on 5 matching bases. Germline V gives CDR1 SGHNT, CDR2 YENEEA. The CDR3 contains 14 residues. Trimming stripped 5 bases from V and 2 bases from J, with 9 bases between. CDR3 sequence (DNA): TGTGCCAGCAGCATTACTAGAAACACCGGGGAGCTGTTTTTT. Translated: CASSITRNTGELFF. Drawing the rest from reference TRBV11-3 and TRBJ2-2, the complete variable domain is EAGVVQSPRYKIIEKKQPVAFWCNPISGHNTLYWYLQNLGQGPELLIRYENEEAVDDSQLPKDRFSAERLKGVDSTLKIQPAELGDSAVYLCASSITRNTGELFFGEGSRLTVL.

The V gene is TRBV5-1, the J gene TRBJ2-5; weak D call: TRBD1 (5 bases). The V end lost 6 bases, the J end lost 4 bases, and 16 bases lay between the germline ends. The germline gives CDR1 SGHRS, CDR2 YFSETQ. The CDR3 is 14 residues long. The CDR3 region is CASTQLFTGETQYF. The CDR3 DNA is TGCGCCAGCACCCAGCTTTTCACAGGAGAGACCCAGTACTTC.

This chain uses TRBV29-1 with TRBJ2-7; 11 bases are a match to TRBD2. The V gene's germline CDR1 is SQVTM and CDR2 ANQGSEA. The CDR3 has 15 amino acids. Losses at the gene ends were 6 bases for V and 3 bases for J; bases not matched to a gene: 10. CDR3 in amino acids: CSVLGTSGHLYEQYF. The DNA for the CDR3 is TGCAGCGTCCTCGGGACTAGCGGCCACCTCTACGAGCAGTACTTC.

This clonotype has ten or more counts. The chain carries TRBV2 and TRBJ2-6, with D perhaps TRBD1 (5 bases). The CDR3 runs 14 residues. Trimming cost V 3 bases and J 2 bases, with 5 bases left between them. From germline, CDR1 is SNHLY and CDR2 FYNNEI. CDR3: CASSDRAGANVLTF. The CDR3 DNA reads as TGTGCCAGCAGTGACAGGGCTGGGGCCAACGTCCTGACTTTC.

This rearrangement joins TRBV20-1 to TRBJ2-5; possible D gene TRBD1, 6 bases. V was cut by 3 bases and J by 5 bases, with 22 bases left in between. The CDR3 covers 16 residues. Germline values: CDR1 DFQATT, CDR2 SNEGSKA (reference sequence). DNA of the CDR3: TGCAGTGCTAGCCACCCATTACCCCTCAGGGGCGAGACCCAGTACTTC. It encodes CSASHPLPLRGETQYF.

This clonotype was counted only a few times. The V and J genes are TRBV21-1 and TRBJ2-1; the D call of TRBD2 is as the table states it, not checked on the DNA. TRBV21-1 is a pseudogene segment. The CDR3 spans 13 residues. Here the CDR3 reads CASSAKTSLEQFF. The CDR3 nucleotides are TGTGCCAGCAGCGCGAAGACTAGTCTTGAGCAGTTCTTC.

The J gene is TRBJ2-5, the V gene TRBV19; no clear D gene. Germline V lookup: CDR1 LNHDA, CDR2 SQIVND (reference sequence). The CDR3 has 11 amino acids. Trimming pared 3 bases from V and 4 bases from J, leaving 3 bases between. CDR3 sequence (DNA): TGTGCCAGTAGTATTGCAGAGACCCAGTACTTC. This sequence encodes CASSIAETQYF. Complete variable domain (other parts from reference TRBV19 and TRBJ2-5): DGGITQSPKYLFRKEGQNVTLSCEQNLNHDAMYWYRQDPGQGLRLIYYSQIVNDFQKGDIAEGYSVSREKKESFPLTVTSAQKNPTAFYLCASSIAETQYFGPGTRLLVL.

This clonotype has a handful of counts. The CDR3: CASSPIGGANVLTF. The CDR3 DNA reads TGTGCCAGCAGTCCCATTGGGGGGGCCAACGTCCTGACTTTC. The V and J genes are TRBV12-3 or TRBV12-4 and TRBJ2-6, with D hard to call. Trimming pared 5 bases from V and 4 bases from J, leaving 9 bases between. The CDR3 runs 14 residues.